This T cell receptor (beta chain) originates from a study of shared clonotypes between healthy human individuals. Study-wide findings and caveats: Genetic and exposure-history diversity was limited by the small donor number.

The assay was immunoSEQ multiplex PCR, and TCRdb's table has in-frame clones only and misses some. The sample has about 980,000 clones, more than 75% seen once. Worth noting for this clone: Its antigen is unidentified.

Germline V gives CDR1 SGHNT, CDR2 YYREEE (reference sequence). The V segment lost 7 bases and the J segment 7 bases; nucleotides outside the gene matches: 6. There are 14 residues in the CDR3. The rearrangement joins TRBV5-4 to TRBJ2-1; 12 nucleotides agree with TRBD2. The receptor's source is a man between 18 and 35 years old in good health. Material: memory CD4+ T cells sorted from blood. Indicated subset: CD45RA-negative fraction. The CDR3 DNA sequence: TGTGCCAGCTCTCGACTAGCGGGAGAAAATGAGCAGTTCTTC. Translated, it gives CASSRLAGENEQFF.